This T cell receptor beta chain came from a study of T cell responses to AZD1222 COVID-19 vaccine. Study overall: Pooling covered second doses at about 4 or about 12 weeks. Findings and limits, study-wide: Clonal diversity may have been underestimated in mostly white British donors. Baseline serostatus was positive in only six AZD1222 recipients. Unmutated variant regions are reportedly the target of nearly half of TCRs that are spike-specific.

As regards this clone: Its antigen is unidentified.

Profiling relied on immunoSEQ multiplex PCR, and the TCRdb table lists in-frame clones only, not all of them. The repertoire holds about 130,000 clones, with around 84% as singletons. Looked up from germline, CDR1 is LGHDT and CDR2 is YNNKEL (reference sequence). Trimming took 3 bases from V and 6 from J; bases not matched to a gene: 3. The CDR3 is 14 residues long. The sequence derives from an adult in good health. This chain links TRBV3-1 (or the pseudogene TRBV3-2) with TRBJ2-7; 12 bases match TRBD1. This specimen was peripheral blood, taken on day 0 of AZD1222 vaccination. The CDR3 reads CASSQKGQGAEQYF. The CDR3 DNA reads TGTGCCAGCAGCCAGAAGGGACAGGGGGCCGAGCAGTACTTC.